These 26 T cell receptor beta chains originate from one sample sequenced in a study of cytomegalovirus exposure and HLA in healthy donors listed by TCRdb under 2017. The receptor library was made with the immunoSEQ multiplex PCR assay. For the multiplex PCR, a mixture combining 60 forward primers for TCR Vbeta segments and 13 reverse primers for TCR Jbeta segments was used. TCRdb stores this immuneACCESS table with in-frame sequences only. Part of the clones is absent; in the studies checked, under half of the shortfall reflects unresolved V genes, and no reason is known for the rest. The sample profile shows approximately 91,000 clones; about two thirds of them were found once. The ten largest clones add up to over 2% of the sample. Sequenced material: PBMCs. All receptors derive from a human donor in good health.

The rearrangement joins TRBV18 to TRBJ1-1; possible D gene TRBD1, 6 bases. V was shortened by 2 bases and J by 2 bases, with 9 bases between the two germline ends. The CDR3 covers 14 residues. In germline, CDR1 is KGHSH, CDR2 LQKENI. The CDR3 sequence: CASSPNRDNTEAFF. CDR3 nucleotides: TGTGCCAGCTCACCAAACAGGGATAACACTGAAGCTTTCTTT.

The chain links TRBV4-3 to TRBJ2-3; TRBD2 agrees at 10 bases. The ends lost 0 bases at V and 0 bases at J; junction bases unmatched: 6. The CDR3 consists of 18 residues. Germline-derived CDR1 and CDR2 are LGHNA and YSLEER. Here the CDR3 reads CASSQDYGLADSTDTQYF. In DNA form, the CDR3 reads TGCGCCAGCAGCCAAGATTACGGACTAGCGGATAGCACAGATACGCAGTATTTT.

V is TRBV19 and J is TRBJ2-7; 13 bases fit TRBD2. Germline CDR1 and CDR2: LNHDA and SQIVND (reference sequence). V lost 3 bases to trimming and J lost 2 bases; unmatched junction nucleotides: 7. The CDR3 length is 17 residues. CDR3 DNA: TGTGCCAGTAGTATCGCCGGACTAGCGGGGGATACCTACGAGCAGTACTTC. Translation: CASSIAGLAGDTYEQYF.

This chain links TRBV11-3 with TRBJ2-1; D is unclear. V was trimmed by 3 bases and J by 11 bases, leaving 11 bases between them. This CDR3 has 12 amino acids. Germline CDR1 SGHNT, CDR2 YENEEA. The CDR3 DNA reads as TGTGCCAGCAGCTTTTCGGGTAACCAGCAGTTCTTC. This codes for CASSFSGNQQFF.

V and J are TRBV11-3 and TRBJ2-7; the D is unclear. Germline V gene data show CDR1 as SGHNT and CDR2 as YENEEA. The CDR3 sequence is 14 residues long. The ends were cut back, 2 bases at V and 0 bases at J, with 8 bases in the middle. CDR3 bases: TGTGCCAGCAGCTTATACCCCAGCTCCTACGAGCAGTACTTC. Translated, it gives CASSLYPSSYEQYF.

This clone was observed a handful of times. The chain has TRBV18 and TRBJ2-1, with D possibly TRBD1 on 6 matching bases. This CDR3 contains 15 residues. CDR1 is KGHSH, CDR2 LQKENI, per germline. The germline V and J ends were trimmed by 3 bases and 4 bases, with 13 bases remaining between them. For the CDR3, the DNA is TGTGCCAGCTCACCGGGGGCCGGGCAGTACAATGAGCAGTTCTTC. Protein product: CASSPGAGQYNEQFF. The whole variable domain, remainder taken from reference TRBV18 and TRBJ2-1, is NAGVMQNPRHLVRRRGQEARLRCSPMKGHSHVYWYRQLPEEGLKFMVYLQKENIIDESGMPKERFSAEFPKEGPSILRIQQVVRGDSAAYFCASSPGAGQYNEQFFGPGTRLTVL.

The chain uses TRBV4-3 and TRBJ2-5; D might be TRBD2 (6 bases). The CDR3 loop spans 14 amino acids. Germline V gene lookup returns CDR1 LGHNA and CDR2 YSLEER. V was trimmed by 8 bases and J by 4 bases, leaving 17 bases between them. DNA of the CDR3: TGCGCCAGCTCTAGGGGACTCTATCGAGAGACCCAGTACTTC. Protein sequence: CASSRGLYRETQYF.

This clone has a handful of counts. This chain joins TRBV5-1 and TRBJ1-6, with a weak D call TRBD1 (6 bases). V was clipped by 1 base and J by 7 bases, with 9 bases between them. Germline CDR1 SGHRS, CDR2 YFSETQ. The CDR3 spans 14 residues. CDR3 in DNA: TGCGCCAGCAGCTTGAGGCAGGGGAATTCACCCCTCCACTTT. Protein product: CASSLRQGNSPLHF. Combining the CDR3 with reference TRBV5-1 and TRBJ1-6 gives the whole variable domain KAGVTQTPRYLIKTRGQQVTLSCSPISGHRSVSWYQQTPGQGLQFLFEYFSETQRNKGNFPGRFSGRQFSNSRSEMNVSTLELGDSALYLCASSLRQGNSPLHFGNGTRLTVT.

The chain joins TRBV28 to TRBJ2-7, with TRBD2 as a possible D gene (6 bases). There are 12 residues in the CDR3. Trimming removed 6 bases at V and 10 bases at J, with 16 bases between. The germline V gene encodes CDR1 MDHEN and CDR2 SYDVKM. CDR3 sequence (DNA): TGTGCCAGCAGCGGGACTCCGTCCCGACAGTACTTC. This sequence encodes CASSGTPSRQYF.

The CDR3 DNA follows: TGCAGCGTTGTCCTCTGGGGGGGACTGAACACTGAAGCTTTCTTT. Residues: CSVVLWGGLNTEAFF. The V gene is TRBV29-1, the J gene TRBJ1-1; D is possibly TRBD1 (5 bases). The CDR3 is 15 amino acids. Germline V gene lookup returns CDR1 SQVTM and CDR2 ANQGSEA. V was pared by 4 bases and J by 0 bases, with 15 bases between.

The rearrangement links TRBV5-5 to TRBJ2-7; the match to TRBD2 covers 7 bases. V trimming: 4 bases; J trimming: 4 bases; junction bases outside the gene matches: 14. Germline lookup yields CDR1 SGHKS and CDR2 YYEKEE (reference sequence). The CDR3 contains 16 residues. The chain's CDR3 is CASSPHGGLTFYEQYF. The CDR3 DNA sequence: TGTGCCAGCAGCCCGCACGGGGGACTAACCTTTTACGAGCAGTACTTC.

The CDR3, as DNA: TGTGCCAGCAGCCAATCGACGACACTGAACACTGAAGCTTTCTTT. It translates to CASSQSTTLNTEAFF. The J gene is TRBJ1-1, the V gene TRBV4-2; no firm D call. Germline values: CDR1 LGHNA, CDR2 YNFKEQ. Trimming stripped 2 bases from V and 0 bases from J, with 10 bases between. The CDR3 has 15 amino acids.

This clone was counted between two and nine times. Other DNA sequences of this sample code for an identical CDR3. The J gene is TRBJ2-4, the V gene TRBV7-9, with TRBD1 matching 9 bases. CDR1 SEHNR and CDR2 FQNEAQ come from the germline V gene (reference sequence). V gave up 5 bases and J gave up 2 bases; unmatched junction bases: 7. This CDR3 is built from 16 residues. DNA for the CDR3: TGTGCCAGCAGCCCCGGGACAGGGTCGTCCAAAAACATTCAGTACTTC. Protein: CASSPGTGSSKNIQYF.

The V call is TRBV5-1, the J call TRBJ2-7, with 10 bases matching TRBD1. J gave up 7 bases and V 4 bases, and 8 bases lay outside the gene matches. The germline CDR1 and CDR2 sequences are SGHRS and YFSETQ. This CDR3 comprises 14 residues. CDR3 nucleotides: TGCGCCAGCAGCGGTGGACAGGGGGACGGGGAGCAGTACTTC. Its translation: CASSGGQGDGEQYF.

This chain uses TRBV2 with TRBJ2-1; 9 bases are a match to TRBD1. Trimming cost V 5 bases and J 4 bases; bases outside gene matches: 6. This CDR3 spans 15 amino acids. CDR1 is SNHLY, CDR2 FYNNEI, per germline. The CDR3, as DNA: TGTGCCAGCAGTCCAGGACAGGGGCGGTACAATGAGCAGTTCTTC. This sequence encodes CASSPGQGRYNEQFF.

The chain recombines TRBV7-2 with TRBJ2-7; 9 bases map to TRBD2. The V segment lost 4 bases and the J segment 0 bases; nucleotides outside the gene matches: 13. The CDR3 is made up of 18 amino acids. Germline lookup yields CDR1 SGHTA and CDR2 FQGNSA. The CDR3 DNA reads TGTGCCAGCAGCTCCCCCGCGCTAGCGGGGAAAAGCTCCTACGAGCAGTACTTC. It encodes CASSSPALAGKSSYEQYF.

This clone has a single count. The chain joins TRBV7-2 to TRBJ2-4, with 9 positions matching TRBD2. Germline CDR1 is SGHTA and CDR2 is FQGNSA. The CDR3 runs to 17 residues. The V segment lost 5 bases and the J segment 1 base; nucleotides outside the gene matches: 9. CDR3 sequence reads: CASSPGGGGPAKNIQYF. The CDR3 DNA follows: TGTGCCAGCAGCCCAGGCGGGGGGGGCCCGGCCAAAAACATTCAGTACTTC. Full variable domain (remainder filled in from reference TRBV7-2 and TRBJ2-4): GAGVSQSPSNKVTEKGKDVELRCDPISGHTALYWYRQSLGQGLEFLIYFQGNSAPDKSGLPSDRFSAERTGGSVSTLTIQRTQQEDSAVYLCASSPGGGGPAKNIQYFGAGTRLSVL.

The chain combines TRBV7-9 with TRBJ2-3; 8 nucleotides agree with TRBD2. Looked up from germline, CDR1 is SEHNR and CDR2 is FQNEAQ (reference sequence). CDR3 length: 16 residues. Trimming cost V 4 bases and J 5 bases; bases outside gene matches: 11. The CDR3 DNA follows: TGTGCCAGCAGCTCTACGGGGGGGCCGGATGGAGATACGCAGTATTTT. Protein sequence: CASSSTGGPDGDTQYF.

With regard to this clone: The same CDR3 can be traced to other DNA sequences in this sample. V and J are TRBV4-3 and TRBJ2-7, with 9 bases that match TRBD1. With 0 bases clipped from V and 3 bases from J, the junction kept 6 bases outside the gene matches. The CDR3 loop spans 16 amino acids. Germline lookup yields CDR1 LGHNA and CDR2 YSLEER. In DNA form, the CDR3 reads TGCGCCAGCAGCCAAGATTCGGGACAGGGAGGCTACGAGCAGTACTTC. This encodes CASSQDSGQGGYEQYF.

The chain joins TRBV19 to TRBJ2-7, with 14 nucleotides matching TRBD2. CDR1 and CDR2 (germline): LNHDA, SQIVND (reference sequence). The CDR3 totals 18 residues. The junction had 9 bases not matched to a gene; V was cut back by 3 bases and J by 2 bases. CDR3 region: CASSIRTSGGPRTYEQYF. The DNA for the CDR3 is TGTGCCAGTAGTATCCGGACTAGCGGGGGGCCTCGGACCTACGAGCAGTACTTC.

The V and J genes are TRBV11-2 and TRBJ1-1, with TRBD1 identical over 8 bases. The ends lost 4 bases at V and 1 base at J; junction bases unmatched: 5. Germline CDR1 SGHAT, CDR2 FQNNGV. The CDR3 contains 15 residues. This CDR3 reads CASSSHRGSNTEAFF. The CDR3 DNA reads TGTGCCAGCAGCTCTCACAGGGGGTCGAACACTGAAGCTTTCTTT. Supplemented by reference TRBV11-2 and TRBJ1-1, the full variable domain reads EAGVAQSPRYKIIEKRQSVAFWCNPISGHATLYWYQQILGQGPKLLIQFQNNGVVDDSQLPKDRFSAERLKGVDSTLKIQPAKLEDSAVYLCASSSHRGSNTEAFFGQGTRLTVV.

This clone was recorded only once. The chain combines TRBV7-2 with TRBJ2-7, with D possibly matching TRBD1 (7 bases). V was cut by 2 bases and J by 7 bases, with 24 bases left in between. Germline-derived CDR1 and CDR2 are SGHTA and FQGNSA. There are 17 residues in the CDR3. The CDR3 DNA follows: TGTGCCAGCAGCTTATCGTTTGGTCCAGGGGGGTGGAAGGAGCAGTACTTC. Protein: CASSLSFGPGGWKEQYF.

The V and J genes are TRBV19 and TRBJ1-5, with D maybe TRBD1 (5 bases). CDR1 and CDR2 (germline): LNHDA, SQIVND (reference sequence). Trimming removed 6 bases at V and 6 bases at J, with 9 bases between. The CDR3 contains 12 residues. The CDR3 DNA reads TGTGCCAGTAGGGGGAGGGGTCAGCCCCAGCATTTT. It codes for CASRGRGQPQHF.

The chain employs TRBV4-2 and TRBJ2-5, with D possibly TRBD2 on 5 matching bases. CDR1 is LGHNA, CDR2 YNFKEQ, per germline. The CDR3 runs 13 residues. V was cut by 0 bases and J by 5 bases, with 7 bases left in between. CDR3 in amino acids: CASSQDRGETQYF. The CDR3 DNA is TGTGCCAGCAGCCAAGATCGAGGGGAGACCCAGTACTTC.

The chain employs TRBV29-1 and TRBJ2-2, with 8 nucleotides matching TRBD1. The CDR3 is made up of 14 amino acids. Germline CDR1 and CDR2: SQVTM and ANQGSEA. V was pared by 7 bases and J by 0 bases, with 4 bases of the junction left unmatched. The CDR3 DNA reads TGCAGCGCCCGGACAGGGTCGAACACCGGGGAGCTGTTTTTT. This sequence encodes CSARTGSNTGELFF.

V is TRBV7-9 and J is TRBJ1-3; tentative D call: TRBD1 (5 bases). The ends were cut back, 5 bases at V and 2 bases at J, with 16 bases in the middle. CDR1 and CDR2 (germline): SEHNR, FQNEAQ (reference sequence). The CDR3 is 16 residues long. CDR3 loop: CASSPVLWTTGNTIYF. CDR3 nucleotide sequence: TGTGCCAGCAGCCCCGTCCTCTGGACAACTGGAAACACCATATATTTT.